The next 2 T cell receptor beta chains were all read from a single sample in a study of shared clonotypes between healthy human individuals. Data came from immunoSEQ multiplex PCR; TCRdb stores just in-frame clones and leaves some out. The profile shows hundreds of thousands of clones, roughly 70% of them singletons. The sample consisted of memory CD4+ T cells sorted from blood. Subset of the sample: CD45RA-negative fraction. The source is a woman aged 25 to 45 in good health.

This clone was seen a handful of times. The CDR3 here is CASSLPGRTEAFF. As DNA, the CDR3 is TGTGCCAGCAGTCTCCCAGGGAGGACTGAAGCTTTCTTT. The rearrangement links TRBV27 to TRBJ1-1; tentatively, D is TRBD1 (5 bases). Between the trimmed V and J ends, which lost 5 bases and 5 bases, there was a span of 12 bases. The CDR3 is 13 residues long. The germline gives CDR1 MNHEY, CDR2 SMNVEV (reference sequence).

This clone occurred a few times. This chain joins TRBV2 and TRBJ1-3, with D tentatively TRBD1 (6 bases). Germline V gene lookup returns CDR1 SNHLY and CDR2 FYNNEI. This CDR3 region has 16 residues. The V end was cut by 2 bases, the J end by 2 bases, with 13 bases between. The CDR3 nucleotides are TGTGCCAGCAGTGAAAGGTCGGGGGGCACTGGAAACACCATATATTTT. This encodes CASSERSGGTGNTIYF. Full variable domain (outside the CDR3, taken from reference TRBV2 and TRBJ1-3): EPEVTQTPSHQVTQMGQEVILRCVPISNHLYFYWYRQILGQKVEFLVSFYNNEISEKSEIFDDQFSVERPDGSNFTLKIRSTKLEDSAMYFCASSERSGGTGNTIYFGEGSWLTVV.